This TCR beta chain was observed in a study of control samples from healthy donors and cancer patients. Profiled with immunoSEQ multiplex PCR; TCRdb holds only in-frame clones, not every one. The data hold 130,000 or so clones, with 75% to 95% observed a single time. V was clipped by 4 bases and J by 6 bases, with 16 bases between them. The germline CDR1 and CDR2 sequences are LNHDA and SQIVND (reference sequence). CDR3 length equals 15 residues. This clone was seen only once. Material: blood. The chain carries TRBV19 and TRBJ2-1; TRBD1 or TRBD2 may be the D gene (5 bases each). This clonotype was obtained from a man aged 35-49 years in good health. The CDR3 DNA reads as TGTGCCAGTAGTACCTACCGGGACGGCCGCAATGAGCAGTTCTTC. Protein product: CASSTYRDGRNEQFF.